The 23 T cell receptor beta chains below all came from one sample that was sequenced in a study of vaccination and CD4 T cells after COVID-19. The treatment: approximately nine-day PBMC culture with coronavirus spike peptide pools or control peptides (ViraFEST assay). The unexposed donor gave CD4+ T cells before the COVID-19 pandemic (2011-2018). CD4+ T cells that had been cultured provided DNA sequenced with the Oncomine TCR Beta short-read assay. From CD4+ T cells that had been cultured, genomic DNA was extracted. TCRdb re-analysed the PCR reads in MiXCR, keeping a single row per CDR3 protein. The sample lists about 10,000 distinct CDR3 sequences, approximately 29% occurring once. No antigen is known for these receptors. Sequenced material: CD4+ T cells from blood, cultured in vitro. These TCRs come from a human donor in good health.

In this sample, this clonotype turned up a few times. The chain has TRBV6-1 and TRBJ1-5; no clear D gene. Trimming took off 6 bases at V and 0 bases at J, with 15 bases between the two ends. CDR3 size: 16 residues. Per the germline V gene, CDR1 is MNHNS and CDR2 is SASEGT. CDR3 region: CASSPLYLSSNQPQHF. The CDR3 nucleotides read TGTGCCAGCAGCCCCCTATACCTATCTAGCAATCAGCCCCAGCATTTT.

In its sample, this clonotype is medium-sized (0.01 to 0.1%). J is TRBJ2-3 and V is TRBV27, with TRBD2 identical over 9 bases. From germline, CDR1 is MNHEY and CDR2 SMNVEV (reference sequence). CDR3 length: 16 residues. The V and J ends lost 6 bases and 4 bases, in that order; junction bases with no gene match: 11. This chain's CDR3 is CASSALAGVRSDTQYF. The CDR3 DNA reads TGTGCCAGCAGCGCCTTAGCGGGAGTGAGGTCAGATACGCAGTATTTT.

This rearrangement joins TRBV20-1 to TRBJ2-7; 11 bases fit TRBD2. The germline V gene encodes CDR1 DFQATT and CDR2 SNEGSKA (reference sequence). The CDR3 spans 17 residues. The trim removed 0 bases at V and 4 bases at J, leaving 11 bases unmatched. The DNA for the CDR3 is TGCAGTGCTAGAGATCCCTGGACTAGCGGGTCCATTTACGAGCAGTACTTC. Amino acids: CSARDPWTSGSIYEQYF.

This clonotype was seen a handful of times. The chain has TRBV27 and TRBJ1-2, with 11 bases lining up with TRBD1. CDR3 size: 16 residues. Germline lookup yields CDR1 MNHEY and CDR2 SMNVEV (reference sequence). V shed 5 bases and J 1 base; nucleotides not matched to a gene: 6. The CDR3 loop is CASSEGTGGSNYGYTF. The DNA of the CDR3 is TGTGCCAGCAGTGAAGGGACAGGGGGGAGTAACTATGGCTACACCTTC.

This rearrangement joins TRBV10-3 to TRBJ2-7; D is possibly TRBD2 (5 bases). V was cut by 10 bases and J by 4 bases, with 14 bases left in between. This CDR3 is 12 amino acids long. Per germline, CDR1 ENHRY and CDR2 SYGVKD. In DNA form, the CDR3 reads TGTGCCACCAGGACTTCGACGTACGAGCAGTACTTC. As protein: CATRTSTYEQYF.

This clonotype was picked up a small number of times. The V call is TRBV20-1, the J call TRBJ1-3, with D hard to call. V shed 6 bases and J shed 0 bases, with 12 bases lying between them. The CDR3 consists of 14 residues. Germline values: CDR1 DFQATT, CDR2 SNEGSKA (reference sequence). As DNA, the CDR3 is TGCAGTGCATCCGACTCATACTCTGGAAACACCATATATTTT. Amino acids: CSASDSYSGNTIYF.

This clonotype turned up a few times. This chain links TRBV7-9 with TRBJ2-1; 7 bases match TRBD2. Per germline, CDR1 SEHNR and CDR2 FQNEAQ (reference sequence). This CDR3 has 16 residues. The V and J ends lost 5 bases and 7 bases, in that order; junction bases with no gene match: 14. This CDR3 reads CASSPPGGGKGNEQFF. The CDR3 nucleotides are TGTGCCAGCAGCCCCCCGGGAGGCGGGAAGGGGAATGAGCAGTTCTTC.

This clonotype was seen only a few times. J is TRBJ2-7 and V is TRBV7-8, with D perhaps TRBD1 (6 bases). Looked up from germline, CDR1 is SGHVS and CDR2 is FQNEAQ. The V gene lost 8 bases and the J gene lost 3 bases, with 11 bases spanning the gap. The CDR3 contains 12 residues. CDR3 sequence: CASSGQFYEQYF. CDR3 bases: TGTGCCAGCTCCGGACAGTTCTACGAGCAGTACTTC. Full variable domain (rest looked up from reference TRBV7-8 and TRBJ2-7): GAGVSQSPRYKVAKRGQDVALRCDPISGHVSLFWYQQALGQGPEFLTYFQNEAQLDKSGLPSDRFFAERPEGSVSTLKIQRTQQEDSAVYLCASSGQFYEQYFGPGTRLTVT.

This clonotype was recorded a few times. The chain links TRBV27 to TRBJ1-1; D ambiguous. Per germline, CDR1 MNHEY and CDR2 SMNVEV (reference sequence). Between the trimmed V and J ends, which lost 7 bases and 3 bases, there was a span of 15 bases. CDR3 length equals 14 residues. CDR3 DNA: TGTGCCAGCAACAGAGATGGGAGCGACACTGAAGCTTTCTTT. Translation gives CASNRDGSDTEAFF.

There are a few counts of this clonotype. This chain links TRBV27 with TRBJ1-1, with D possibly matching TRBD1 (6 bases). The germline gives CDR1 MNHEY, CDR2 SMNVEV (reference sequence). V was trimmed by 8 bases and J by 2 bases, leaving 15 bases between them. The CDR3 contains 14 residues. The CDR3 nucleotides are TGTGCCAGCTCCAAAAGGACAGACAACACTGAAGCTTTCTTT. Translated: CASSKRTDNTEAFF.

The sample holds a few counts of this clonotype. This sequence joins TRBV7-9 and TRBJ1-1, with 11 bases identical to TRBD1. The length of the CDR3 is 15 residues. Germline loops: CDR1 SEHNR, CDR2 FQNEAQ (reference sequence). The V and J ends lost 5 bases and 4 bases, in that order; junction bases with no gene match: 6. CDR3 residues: CASSTWTGGLTEAFF. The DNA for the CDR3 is TGTGCCAGCAGCACCTGGACAGGGGGCCTCACTGAAGCTTTCTTT.

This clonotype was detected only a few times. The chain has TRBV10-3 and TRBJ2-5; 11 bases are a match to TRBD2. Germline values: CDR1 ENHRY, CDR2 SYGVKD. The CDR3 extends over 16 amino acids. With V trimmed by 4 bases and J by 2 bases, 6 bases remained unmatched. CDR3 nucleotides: TGTGCCATCAGTGTGGGGACTAGCGGTAGTCAAGAGACCCAGTACTTC. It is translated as CAISVGTSGSQETQYF.

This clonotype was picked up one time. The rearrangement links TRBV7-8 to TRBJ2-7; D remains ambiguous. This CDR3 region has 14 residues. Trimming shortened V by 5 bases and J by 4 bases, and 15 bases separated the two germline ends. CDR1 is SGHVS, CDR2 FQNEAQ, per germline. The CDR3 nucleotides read TGTGCCAGCAGCACGGACGACGGACGGTACGAGCAGTACTTC. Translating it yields CASSTDDGRYEQYF.

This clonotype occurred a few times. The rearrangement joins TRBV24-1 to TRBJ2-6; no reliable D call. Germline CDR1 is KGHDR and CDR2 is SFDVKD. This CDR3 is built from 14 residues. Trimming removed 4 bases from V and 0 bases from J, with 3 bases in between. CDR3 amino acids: CATSDSSGANVLTF. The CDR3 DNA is TGTGCCACCAGTGACTCCTCTGGGGCCAACGTCCTGACTTTC.

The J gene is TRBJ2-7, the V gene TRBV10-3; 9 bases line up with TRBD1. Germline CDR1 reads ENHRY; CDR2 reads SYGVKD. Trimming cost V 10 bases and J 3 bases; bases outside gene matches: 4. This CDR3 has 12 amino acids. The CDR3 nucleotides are TGTGCCACCGGGGGACAGGGCTACGAGCAGTACTTC. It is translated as CATGGQGYEQYF.

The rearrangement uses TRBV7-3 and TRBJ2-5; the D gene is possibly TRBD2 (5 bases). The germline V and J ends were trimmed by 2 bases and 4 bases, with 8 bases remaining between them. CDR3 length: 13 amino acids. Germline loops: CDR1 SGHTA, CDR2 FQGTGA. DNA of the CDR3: TGTGCCAGCAGCTTAGCGGGCGCAGAGACCCAGTACTTC. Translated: CASSLAGAETQYF.

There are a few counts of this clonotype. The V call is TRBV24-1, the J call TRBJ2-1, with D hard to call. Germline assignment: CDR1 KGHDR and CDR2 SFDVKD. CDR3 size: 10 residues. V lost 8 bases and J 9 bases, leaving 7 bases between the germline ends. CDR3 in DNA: TGTGCCACCAAGGGCATTGAGCAGTTCTTC. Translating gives CATKGIEQFF.

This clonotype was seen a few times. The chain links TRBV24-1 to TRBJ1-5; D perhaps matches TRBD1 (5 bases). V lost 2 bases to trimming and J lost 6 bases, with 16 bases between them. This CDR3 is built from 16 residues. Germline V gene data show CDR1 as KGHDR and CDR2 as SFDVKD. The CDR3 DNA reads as TGTGCCACCAGTGATTCCTCAGGGATCTGGGGTCAGCCCCAGCATTTT. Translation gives CATSDSSGIWGQPQHF.

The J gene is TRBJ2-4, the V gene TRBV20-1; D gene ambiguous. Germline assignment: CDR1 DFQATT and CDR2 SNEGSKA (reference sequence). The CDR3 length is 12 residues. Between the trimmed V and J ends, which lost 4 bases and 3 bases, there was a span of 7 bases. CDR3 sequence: CSATDNKNIQYF. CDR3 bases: TGCAGTGCTACAGACAACAAAAACATTCAGTACTTC.

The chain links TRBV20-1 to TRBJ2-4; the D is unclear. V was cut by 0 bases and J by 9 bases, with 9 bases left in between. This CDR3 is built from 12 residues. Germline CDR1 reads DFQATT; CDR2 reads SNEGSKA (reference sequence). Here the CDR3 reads CSARDWVGIQYF. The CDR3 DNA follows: TGCAGTGCTAGAGATTGGGTGGGCATTCAGTACTTC.

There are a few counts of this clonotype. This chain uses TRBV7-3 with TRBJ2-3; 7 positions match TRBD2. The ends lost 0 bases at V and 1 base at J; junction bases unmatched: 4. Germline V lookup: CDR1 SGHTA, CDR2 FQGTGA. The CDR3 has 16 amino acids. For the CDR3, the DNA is TGTGCCAGCAGCTTAACGTTTGCGGGGGGCACAGATACGCAGTATTTT. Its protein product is CASSLTFAGGTDTQYF.

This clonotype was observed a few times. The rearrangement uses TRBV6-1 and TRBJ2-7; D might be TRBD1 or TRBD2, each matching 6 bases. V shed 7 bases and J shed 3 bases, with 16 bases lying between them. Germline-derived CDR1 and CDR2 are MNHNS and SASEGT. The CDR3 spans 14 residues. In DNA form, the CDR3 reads TGTGCCAGCACCGAGGGGGGAATGTTCTACGAGCAGTACTTC. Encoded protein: CASTEGGMFYEQYF.

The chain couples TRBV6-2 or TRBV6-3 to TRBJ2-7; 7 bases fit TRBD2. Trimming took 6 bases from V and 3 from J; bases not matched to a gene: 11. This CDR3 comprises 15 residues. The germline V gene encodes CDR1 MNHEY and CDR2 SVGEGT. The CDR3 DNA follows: TGTGCCAGCAGGTCCTCTCAAGGGAGGGTCTACGAGCAGTACTTC. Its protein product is CASRSSQGRVYEQYF.